These 15 T cell receptor beta chains share one sample of origin, sequenced in a study of technical replicates of blood from a handful of donors. Assay: immunoSEQ multiplex PCR; the TCRdb copy retains only in-frame clones and omits some. The table records about 83,000 clones, roughly 94% of them present only once. The material sequenced was T cells isolated from PBMCs. Receptor source: a human donor in good health.

V and J are TRBV14 and TRBJ2-7, with TRBD1 identical over 7 bases. CDR1 SGHDN and CDR2 FVKESK come from the germline V gene. V was pared by 0 bases and J by 9 bases, with 2 bases of the junction left unmatched. This CDR3 is built from 12 residues. The CDR3 region has the DNA TGTGCCAGCAGCCAAGATCGGGACAGGCAGTACTTC. It codes for CASSQDRDRQYF. Variable domain in full (rest from reference TRBV14 and TRBJ2-7): EAGVTQFPSHSVIEKGQTVTLRCDPISGHDNLYWYRRVMGKEIKFLLHFVKESKQDESGMPNNRFLAERTGGTYSTLKVQPAELEDSGVYFCASSQDRDRQYFGPGTRLTVT.

The gene calls are TRBV28 and TRBJ1-3, with TRBD1 matching 8 bases. CDR1 and CDR2 from the germline V gene are MDHEN and SYDVKM. V dropped 0 bases and J dropped 1; count of bases not matched to a gene: 5. This CDR3 has 17 residues. The DNA for the CDR3 is TGTGCCAGCAGTTTATGGGGTGACAGGGGTTCTGGAAACACCATATATTTT. It is translated as CASSLWGDRGSGNTIYF.

In nucleotides, the CDR3 is TGTGCCAGCAGCTCCGGGGGACAGATGAACACTGAAGCTTTCTTT. Amino acid sequence: CASSSGGQMNTEAFF. The chain is built from TRBV7-2 and TRBJ1-1; 7 bases are a match to TRBD1. The CDR3 spans 15 residues. V lost 4 bases, J lost 0 bases, and 5 bases stayed unmatched. The germline V gene has CDR1 SGHTA and CDR2 FQGNSA.

The rearrangement uses TRBV28 and TRBJ2-3; TRBD2 matches 8 bases. Germline loops: CDR1 MDHEN, CDR2 SYDVKM. CDR3 length: 15 amino acids. V shed 5 bases, J shed 0 bases, and the junction held 4 bases outside the gene matches. CDR3 nucleotide sequence: TGTGCCAGCAGTACGGGAGGGCTCAGCACAGATACGCAGTATTTT. Its protein is CASSTGGLSTDTQYF.

The chain combines TRBV6-1 with TRBJ2-7; 9 bases are a match to TRBD2. J gave up 1 base and V 10 bases, and 11 bases lay outside the gene matches. The CDR3 extends over 15 amino acids. Germline values: CDR1 MNHNS, CDR2 SASEGT. CDR3 amino acids: CATGPSGGPSYEQYF. In DNA, the CDR3 is TGTGCCACAGGGCCCAGCGGGGGGCCGTCCTACGAGCAGTACTTC.

The CDR3 spells CASSLVQGANYGYTF. DNA for the CDR3: TGTGCCAGCAGCTTAGTTCAGGGGGCAAACTATGGCTACACCTTC. The chain is built from TRBV11-2 and TRBJ1-2; 8 bases agree with TRBD1. The ends lost 1 base at V and 2 bases at J; junction bases unmatched: 3. Germline V lookup: CDR1 SGHAT, CDR2 FQNNGV. The CDR3 sequence is 15 residues long.

The chain carries TRBV5-1 and TRBJ1-4, with TRBD1 matching 8 bases. The CDR3 has 15 amino acids. The V gene end was trimmed by 4 bases and the J gene end by 3 bases; junction bases not matched to a gene: 5. Germline V gene sequence: CDR1 SGHRS, CDR2 YFSETQ. CDR3 in amino acids: CASSASQGANEKLFF. The DNA of the CDR3 is TGCGCCAGCAGCGCATCACAGGGGGCTAATGAAAAACTGTTTTTT.

The chain joins TRBV4-1 to TRBJ2-4; a weak D match, TRBD1 (6 bases). The CDR3 is 18 residues long. V was shortened by 3 bases and J by 6 bases, with 24 bases between the two germline ends. In germline, CDR1 is MGHRA, CDR2 YSYEKL. The CDR3 here is CASSQSPATGRKRNIQYF. In DNA, the CDR3 is TGCGCCAGCAGCCAGTCCCCTGCGACAGGAAGAAAACGAAACATTCAGTACTTC.

This clone was observed once. The J gene is TRBJ2-2, the V gene TRBV11-2, with 11 bases identical to TRBD2. The germline V gene has CDR1 SGHAT and CDR2 FQNNGV. With 1 base clipped from V and 5 bases from J, the junction kept 9 bases outside the gene matches. The CDR3 extends over 18 amino acids. As DNA, the CDR3 is TGTGCCAGCAGCTTAGGTAGCGGGAGGGTTATTCCAACCGGGGAGCTGTTTTTT. It encodes CASSLGSGRVIPTGELFF.

V is TRBV27 and J is TRBJ2-5; maybe TRBD1 (7 bases). Deletions cut 7 bases from V and 1 base from J, with 19 bases between. The CDR3 runs to 16 residues. Germline lookup yields CDR1 MNHEY and CDR2 SMNVEV (reference sequence). The CDR3 region is CASILAGGQGQETQYF. The DNA of the CDR3 is TGTGCCAGCATCCTCGCAGGGGGGCAGGGCCAAGAGACCCAGTACTTC.

The chain employs TRBV28 and TRBJ2-1, with 8 positions matching TRBD2. This CDR3 comprises 14 residues. Unmatched junction bases numbered 8, after V lost 4 bases and J lost 9 bases. CDR1 is MDHEN and CDR2 is SYDVKM in the germline V gene. The CDR3 region is CASSSEREFGEQFF. The CDR3 coding sequence is TGTGCCAGCAGTTCTGAGCGGGAGTTCGGTGAGCAGTTCTTC.

The chain joins TRBV28 to TRBJ1-4; 7 bases match TRBD1. J was trimmed by 5 bases and V by 4 bases; bases with no gene match: 7. This CDR3 contains 15 residues. Germline V gene lookup returns CDR1 MDHEN and CDR2 SYDVKM. CDR3 in DNA: TGTGCCAGCAGTTCCCCTCGACAGGGCAATGAAAAACTGTTTTTT. It translates to CASSSPRQGNEKLFF.

The V and J genes are TRBV27 and TRBJ2-5; no clear D. This CDR3 comprises 15 residues. V was shortened by 4 bases and J by 3 bases, with 15 bases between the two germline ends. Looked up from germline, CDR1 is MNHEY and CDR2 is SMNVEV (reference sequence). The CDR3 region is CASSYSYAREETQYF. CDR3 coding DNA: TGTGCCAGCAGTTACTCATACGCTAGAGAAGAGACCCAGTACTTC.

This clone was detected only once. The chain is built from TRBV30 and TRBJ1-1; 8 nucleotides align to TRBD1. Trimming cost V 0 bases and J 11 bases; bases outside gene matches: 23. Per germline, CDR1 GTSNPN and CDR2 SVGIG (reference sequence). CDR3 length equals 18 residues. This CDR3 reads CAWSVSVSLTWTGMAAFF. The CDR3 nucleotides are TGTGCCTGGAGTGTATCAGTTTCTTTAACTTGGACAGGGATGGCGGCTTTCTTT.

V is TRBV2 and J is TRBJ2-2; a possible D gene is TRBD2 (6 bases). The ends were cut back, 6 bases at V and 5 bases at J, with 16 bases in the middle. CDR3 size: 15 residues. Germline V lookup: CDR1 SNHLY, CDR2 FYNNEI. CDR3 in amino acids: CASRRDSVRTGELFF. DNA of the CDR3: TGTGCCAGCAGGCGGGACTCCGTGAGGACCGGGGAGCTGTTTTTT.